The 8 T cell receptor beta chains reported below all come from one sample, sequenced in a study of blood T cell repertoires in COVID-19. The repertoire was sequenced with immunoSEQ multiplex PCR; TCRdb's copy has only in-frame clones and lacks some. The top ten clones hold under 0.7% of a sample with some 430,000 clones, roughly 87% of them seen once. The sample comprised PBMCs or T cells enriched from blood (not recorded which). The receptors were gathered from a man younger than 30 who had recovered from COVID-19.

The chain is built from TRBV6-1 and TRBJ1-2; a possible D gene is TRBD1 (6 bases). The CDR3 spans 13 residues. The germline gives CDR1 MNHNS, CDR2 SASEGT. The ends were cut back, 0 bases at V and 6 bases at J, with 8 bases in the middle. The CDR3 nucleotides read TGTGCCAGCAGTGAAGCAGGGGGTAATGGCTACACCTTC. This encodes CASSEAGGNGYTF.

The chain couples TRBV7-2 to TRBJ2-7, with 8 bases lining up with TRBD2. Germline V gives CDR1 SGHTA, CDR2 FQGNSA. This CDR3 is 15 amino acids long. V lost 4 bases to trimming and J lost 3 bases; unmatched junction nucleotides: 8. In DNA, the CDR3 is TGTGCCAGCAGCTCGATCCGGGGGGGCGGCTACGAGCAGTACTTC. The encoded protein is CASSSIRGGGYEQYF.

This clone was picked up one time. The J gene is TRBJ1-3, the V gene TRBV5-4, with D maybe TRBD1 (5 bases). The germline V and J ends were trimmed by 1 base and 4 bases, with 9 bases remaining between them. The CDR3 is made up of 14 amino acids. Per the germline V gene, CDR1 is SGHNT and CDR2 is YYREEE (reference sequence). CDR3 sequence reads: CASSLWGSGNTIYF. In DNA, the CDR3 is TGTGCCAGCAGCTTGTGGGGCAGCGGAAACACCATATATTTT. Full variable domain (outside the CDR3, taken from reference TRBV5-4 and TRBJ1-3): ETGVTQSPTHLIKTRGQQVTLRCSSQSGHNTVSWYQQALGQGPQFIFQYYREEENGRGNFPPRFSGLQFPNYSSELNVNALELDDSALYLCASSLWGSGNTIYFGEGSWLTVV.

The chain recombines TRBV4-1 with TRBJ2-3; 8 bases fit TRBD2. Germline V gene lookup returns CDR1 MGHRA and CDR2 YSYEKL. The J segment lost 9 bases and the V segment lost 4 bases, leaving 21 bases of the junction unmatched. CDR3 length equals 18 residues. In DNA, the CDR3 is TGCGCCAGCAGCCGGTCACTCCGGGCCTACGGGGGGGGGTGGACGCAGTATTTT. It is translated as CASSRSLRAYGGGWTQYF.

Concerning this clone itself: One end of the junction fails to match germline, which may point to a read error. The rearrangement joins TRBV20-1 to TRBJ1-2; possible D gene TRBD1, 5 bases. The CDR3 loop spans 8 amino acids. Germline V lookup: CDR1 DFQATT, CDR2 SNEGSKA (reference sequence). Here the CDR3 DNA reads TGCAGTGCTAGAACAGGCATCTTC. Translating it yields CSARTGIF.

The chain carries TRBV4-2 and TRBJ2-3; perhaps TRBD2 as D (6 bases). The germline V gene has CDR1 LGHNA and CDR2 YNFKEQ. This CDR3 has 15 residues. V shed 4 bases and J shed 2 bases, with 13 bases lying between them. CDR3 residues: CASSRRGSATDTQYF. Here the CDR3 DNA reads TGTGCCAGCAGCCGGAGGGGATCGGCCACAGATACGCAGTATTTT.

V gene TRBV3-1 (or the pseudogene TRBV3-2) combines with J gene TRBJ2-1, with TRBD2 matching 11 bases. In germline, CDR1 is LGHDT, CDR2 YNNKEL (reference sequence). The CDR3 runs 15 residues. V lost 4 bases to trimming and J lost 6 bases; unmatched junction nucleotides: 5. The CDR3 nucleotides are TGTGCCAGCAGCCCTTCCGGGACTAGCGGCAATGAGCAGTTCTTC. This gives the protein CASSPSGTSGNEQFF.

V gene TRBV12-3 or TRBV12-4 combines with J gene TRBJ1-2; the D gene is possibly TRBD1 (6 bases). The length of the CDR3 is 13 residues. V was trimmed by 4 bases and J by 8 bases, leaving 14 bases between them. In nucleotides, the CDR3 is TGTGCCAGCAGTTACGGACAGTCGCGCGGCTACACCTTC. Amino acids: CASSYGQSRGYTF.